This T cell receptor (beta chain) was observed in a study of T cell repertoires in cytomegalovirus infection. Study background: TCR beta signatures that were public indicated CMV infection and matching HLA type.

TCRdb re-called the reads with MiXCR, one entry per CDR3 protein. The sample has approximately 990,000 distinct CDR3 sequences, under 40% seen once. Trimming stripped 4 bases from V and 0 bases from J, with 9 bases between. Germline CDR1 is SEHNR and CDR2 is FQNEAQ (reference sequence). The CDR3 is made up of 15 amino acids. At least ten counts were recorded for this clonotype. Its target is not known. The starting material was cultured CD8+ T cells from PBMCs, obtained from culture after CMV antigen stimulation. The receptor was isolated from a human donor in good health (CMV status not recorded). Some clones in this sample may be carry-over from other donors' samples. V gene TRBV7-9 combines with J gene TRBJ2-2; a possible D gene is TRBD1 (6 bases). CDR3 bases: TGTGCCAGCAGCTCGGACAGATCGAACACCGGGGAGCTGTTTTTT. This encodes CASSSDRSNTGELFF.